Sequencing of this T cell receptor (beta chain) was carried out in a study of response to subunit inactivated influenza vaccine. General observations from the study: The authors suggested that every seasonal influenza vaccination recruits few new T cells.

This clonotype was detected only a few times. What it binds is not known. TCRdb processed the RT-PCR reads anew with MiXCR; each CDR3 protein has one entry. The table shows 170,000 or so distinct CDR3 sequences, with about 10% occurring only once. This CDR3 is 13 amino acids long. The germline V and J ends were trimmed by 7 bases and 4 bases, with 16 bases remaining between them. Germline-derived CDR1 and CDR2 are SQVTM and ANQGSEA. The sample consisted of CD8+ T cells sorted from PBMCs, taken around 25 months after vaccination. The receptor's source is a man in his fifties or sixties who received an inactivated influenza vaccine. The V gene is TRBV29-1, the J gene TRBJ1-1; D unresolved. CDR3 amino acids: CSALDGLTTEAFF. The CDR3 bases are TGCAGCGCCCTGGACGGCCTTACCACTGAAGCTTTCTTT.